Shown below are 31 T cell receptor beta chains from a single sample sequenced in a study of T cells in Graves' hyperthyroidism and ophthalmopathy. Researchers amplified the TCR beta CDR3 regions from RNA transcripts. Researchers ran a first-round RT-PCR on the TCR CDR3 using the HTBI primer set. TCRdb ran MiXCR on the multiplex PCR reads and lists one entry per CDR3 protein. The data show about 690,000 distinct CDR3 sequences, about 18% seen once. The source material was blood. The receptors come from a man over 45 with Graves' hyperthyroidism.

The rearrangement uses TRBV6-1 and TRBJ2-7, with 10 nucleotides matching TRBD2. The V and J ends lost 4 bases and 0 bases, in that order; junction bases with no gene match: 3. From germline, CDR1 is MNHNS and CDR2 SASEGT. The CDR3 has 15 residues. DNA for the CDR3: TGTGCCAGCAGTGGGACTAGCGGCAGCTCCTACGAGCAGTACTTC. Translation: CASSGTSGSSYEQYF.

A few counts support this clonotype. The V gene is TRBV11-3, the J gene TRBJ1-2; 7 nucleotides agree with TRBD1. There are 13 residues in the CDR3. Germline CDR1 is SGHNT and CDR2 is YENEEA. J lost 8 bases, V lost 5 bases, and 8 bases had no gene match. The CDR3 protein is CASSASTGAGYTF. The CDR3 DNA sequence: TGTGCCAGCAGCGCCTCAACAGGGGCGGGCTACACCTTC.

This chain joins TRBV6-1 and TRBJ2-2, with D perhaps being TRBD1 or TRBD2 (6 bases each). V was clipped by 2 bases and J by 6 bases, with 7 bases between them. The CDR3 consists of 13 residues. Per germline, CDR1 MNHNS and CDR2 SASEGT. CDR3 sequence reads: CASSERGPGELFF. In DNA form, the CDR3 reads TGTGCCAGCAGTGAACGGGGGCCCGGGGAGCTGTTTTTT.

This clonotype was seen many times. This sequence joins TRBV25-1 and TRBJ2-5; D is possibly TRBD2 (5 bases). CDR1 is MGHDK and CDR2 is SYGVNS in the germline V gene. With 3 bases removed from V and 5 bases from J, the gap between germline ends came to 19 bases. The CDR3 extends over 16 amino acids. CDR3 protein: CASSEPSGKTVETQYF. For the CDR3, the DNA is TGTGCCAGCAGTGAGCCCTCCGGGAAGACTGTGGAGACCCAGTACTTC.

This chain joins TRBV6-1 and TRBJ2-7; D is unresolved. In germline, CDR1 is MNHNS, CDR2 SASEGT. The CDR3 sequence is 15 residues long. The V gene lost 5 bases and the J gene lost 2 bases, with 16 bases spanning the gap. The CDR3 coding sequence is TGTGCCAGCAGTTCCTTCCGGACGGTAACCTACGAGCAGTACTTC. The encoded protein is CASSSFRTVTYEQYF.

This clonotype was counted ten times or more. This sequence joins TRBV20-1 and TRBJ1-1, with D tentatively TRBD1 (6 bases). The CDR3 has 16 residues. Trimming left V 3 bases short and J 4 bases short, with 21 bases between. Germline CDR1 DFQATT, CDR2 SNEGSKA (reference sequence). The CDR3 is CSASPPGGKGGTEAFF. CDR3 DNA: TGCAGTGCTAGTCCGCCCGGGGGCAAAGGAGGCACTGAAGCTTTCTTT.

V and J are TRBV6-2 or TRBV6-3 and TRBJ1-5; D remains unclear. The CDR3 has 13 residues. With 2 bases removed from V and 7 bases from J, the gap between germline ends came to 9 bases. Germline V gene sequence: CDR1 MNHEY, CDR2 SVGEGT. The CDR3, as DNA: TGTGCCAGCAGTTACGGGTTCGGGCAGCCCCAGCATTTT. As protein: CASSYGFGQPQHF.

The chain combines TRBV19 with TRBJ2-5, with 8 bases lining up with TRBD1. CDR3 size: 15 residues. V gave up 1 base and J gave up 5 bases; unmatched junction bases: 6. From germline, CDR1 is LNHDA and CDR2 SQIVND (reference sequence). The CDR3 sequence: CASSIGTGQGETQYF. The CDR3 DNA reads TGTGCCAGTAGTATAGGGACAGGGCAGGGGGAGACCCAGTACTTC.

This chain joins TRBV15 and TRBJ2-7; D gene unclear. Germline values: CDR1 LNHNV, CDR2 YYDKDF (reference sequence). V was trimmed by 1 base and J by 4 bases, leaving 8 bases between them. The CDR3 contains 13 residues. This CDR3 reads CATSRARLYEQYF. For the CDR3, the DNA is TGTGCCACCAGCAGAGCACGGCTTTACGAGCAGTACTTC.

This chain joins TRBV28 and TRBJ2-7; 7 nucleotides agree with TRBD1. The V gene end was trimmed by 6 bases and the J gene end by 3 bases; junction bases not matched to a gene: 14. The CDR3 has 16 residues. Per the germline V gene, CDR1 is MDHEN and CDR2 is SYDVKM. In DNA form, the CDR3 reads TGTGCCAGCAGCCAAGAGGCTTCAGGGGGATTCTACGAGCAGTACTTC. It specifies CASSQEASGGFYEQYF.

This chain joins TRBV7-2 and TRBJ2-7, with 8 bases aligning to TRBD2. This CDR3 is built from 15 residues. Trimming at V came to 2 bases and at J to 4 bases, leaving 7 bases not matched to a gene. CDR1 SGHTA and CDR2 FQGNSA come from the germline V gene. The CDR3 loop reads CASSLMSGSGYEQYF. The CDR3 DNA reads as TGTGCCAGCAGCTTAATGAGCGGGAGCGGGTACGAGCAGTACTTC.

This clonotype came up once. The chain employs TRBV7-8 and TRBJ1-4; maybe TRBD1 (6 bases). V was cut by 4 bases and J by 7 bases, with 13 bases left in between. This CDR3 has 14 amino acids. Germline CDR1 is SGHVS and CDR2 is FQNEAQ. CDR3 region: CASSCGRGSEKLFF. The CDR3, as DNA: TGTGCCAGCAGCTGCGGGAGGGGGAGTGAAAAACTGTTTTTT. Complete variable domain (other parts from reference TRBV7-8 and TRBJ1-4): GAGVSQSPRYKVAKRGQDVALRCDPISGHVSLFWYQQALGQGPEFLTYFQNEAQLDKSGLPSDRFFAERPEGSVSTLKIQRTQQEDSAVYLCASSCGRGSEKLFFGSGTQLSVL.

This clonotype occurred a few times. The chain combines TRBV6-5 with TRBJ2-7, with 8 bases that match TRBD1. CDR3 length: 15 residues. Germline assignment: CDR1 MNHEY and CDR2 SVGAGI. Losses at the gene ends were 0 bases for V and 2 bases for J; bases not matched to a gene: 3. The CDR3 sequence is CASSYSWDRPYEQYF. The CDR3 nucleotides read TGTGCCAGCAGTTACTCCTGGGACAGGCCCTACGAGCAGTACTTC.

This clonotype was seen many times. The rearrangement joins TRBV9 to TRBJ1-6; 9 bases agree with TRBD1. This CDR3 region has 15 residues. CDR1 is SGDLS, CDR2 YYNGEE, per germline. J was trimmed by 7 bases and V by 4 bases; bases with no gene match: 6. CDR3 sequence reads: CASSMGQGKNSPLHF. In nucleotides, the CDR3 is TGTGCCAGCAGCATGGGACAGGGCAAGAATTCACCCCTCCACTTT. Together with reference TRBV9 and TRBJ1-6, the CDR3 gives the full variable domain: DSGVTQTPKHLITATGQRVTLRCSPRSGDLSVYWYQQSLDQGLQFLIQYYNGEERAKGNILERFSAQQFPDLHSELNLSSLELGDSALYFCASSMGQGKNSPLHFGNGTRLTVT.

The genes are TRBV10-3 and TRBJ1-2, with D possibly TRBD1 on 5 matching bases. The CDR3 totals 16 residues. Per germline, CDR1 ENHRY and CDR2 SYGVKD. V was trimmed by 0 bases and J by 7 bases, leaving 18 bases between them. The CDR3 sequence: CAISESLGGQGGGYTF. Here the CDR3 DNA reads TGTGCCATCAGTGAGTCGTTAGGCGGGCAGGGCGGTGGCTACACCTTC.

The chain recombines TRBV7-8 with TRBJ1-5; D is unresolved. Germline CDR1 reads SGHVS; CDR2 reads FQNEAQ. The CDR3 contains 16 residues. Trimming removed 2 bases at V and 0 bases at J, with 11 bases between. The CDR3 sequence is CASSLLGPYSNQPQHF. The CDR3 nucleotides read TGTGCCAGCAGCTTACTCGGGCCCTATAGCAATCAGCCCCAGCATTTT.

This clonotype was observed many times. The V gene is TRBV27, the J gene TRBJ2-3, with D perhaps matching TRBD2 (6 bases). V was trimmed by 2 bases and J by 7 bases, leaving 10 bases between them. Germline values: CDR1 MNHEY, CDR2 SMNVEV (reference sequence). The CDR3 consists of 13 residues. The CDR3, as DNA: TGTGCCAGCAGTTTAATAGCGGAGCATACGCAGTATTTT. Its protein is CASSLIAEHTQYF.

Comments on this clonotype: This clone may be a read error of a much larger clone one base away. The CDR3 DNA reads TGTGCCAGCAGTTACGCGGCCATGAACACTGAAGCTTTCTTT. Amino acid sequence: CASSYAAMNTEAFF. The chain has TRBV6-5 and TRBJ1-1; no clear D gene. V was shortened by 2 bases and J by 0 bases, with 7 bases between the two germline ends. CDR1 MNHEY and CDR2 SVGAGI come from the germline V gene. The CDR3 has 14 residues.

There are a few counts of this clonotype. CDR3 loop: CASFAGQTNSPLHF. The CDR3 region has the DNA TGCGCCAGCTTCGCGGGACAGACTAATTCACCCCTCCACTTT. The chain employs TRBV10-2 and TRBJ1-6; 7 nucleotides agree with TRBD1. The CDR3 spans 14 residues. The trim removed 8 bases at V and 6 bases at J, leaving 7 bases unmatched. Per the germline V gene, CDR1 is WSHSY and CDR2 is SAAADI.

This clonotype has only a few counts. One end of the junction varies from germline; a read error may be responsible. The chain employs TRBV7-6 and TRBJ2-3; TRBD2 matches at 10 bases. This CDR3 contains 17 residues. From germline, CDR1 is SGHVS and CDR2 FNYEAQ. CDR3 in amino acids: CASSLGHASGSTDTQYF. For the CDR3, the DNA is TGTGCCAGCAGCTTAGGGCATGCTAGCGGGAGCACGGATACGCAGTATTTT.

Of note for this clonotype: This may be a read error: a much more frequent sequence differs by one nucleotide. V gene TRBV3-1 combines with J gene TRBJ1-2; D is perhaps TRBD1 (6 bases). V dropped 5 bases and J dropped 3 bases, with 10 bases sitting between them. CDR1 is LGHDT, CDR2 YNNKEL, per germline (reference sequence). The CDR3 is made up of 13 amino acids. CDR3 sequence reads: CASSYDRYYGYTF. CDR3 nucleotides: TGTGCCAGCAGCTATGACAGGTACTATGGCTACACCTTC.

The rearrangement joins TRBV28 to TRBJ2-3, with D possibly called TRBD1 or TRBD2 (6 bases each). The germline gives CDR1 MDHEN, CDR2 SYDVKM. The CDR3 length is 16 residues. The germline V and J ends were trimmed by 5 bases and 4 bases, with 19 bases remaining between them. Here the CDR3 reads CASSIRQPGGSDTQYF. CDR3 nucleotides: TGTGCCAGCAGTATTCGACAGCCCGGGGGCTCAGATACGCAGTATTTT.

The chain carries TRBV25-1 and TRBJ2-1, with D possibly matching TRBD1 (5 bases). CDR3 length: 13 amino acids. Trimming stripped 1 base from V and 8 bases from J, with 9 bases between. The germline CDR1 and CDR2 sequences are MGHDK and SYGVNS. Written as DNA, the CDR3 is TGTGCCAGCAGTGAATTGGGGCCCCATGAGCAGTTCTTC. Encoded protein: CASSELGPHEQFF.

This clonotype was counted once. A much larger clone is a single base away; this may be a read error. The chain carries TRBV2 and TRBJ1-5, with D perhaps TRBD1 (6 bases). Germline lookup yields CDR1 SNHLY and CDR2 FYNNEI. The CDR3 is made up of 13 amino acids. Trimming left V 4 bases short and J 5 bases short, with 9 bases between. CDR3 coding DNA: TGTGCCAGCAGTGTGAACAGGGATCAGCCCCAGCATTTT. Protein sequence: CASSVNRDQPQHF.

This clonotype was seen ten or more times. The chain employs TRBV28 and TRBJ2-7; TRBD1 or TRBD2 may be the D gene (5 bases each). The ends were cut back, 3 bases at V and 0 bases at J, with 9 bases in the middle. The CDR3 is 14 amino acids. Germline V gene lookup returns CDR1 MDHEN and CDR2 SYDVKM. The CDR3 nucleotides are TGTGCCAGCAGTTTCCGGGACCTCTCCTACGAGCAGTACTTC. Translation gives CASSFRDLSYEQYF.

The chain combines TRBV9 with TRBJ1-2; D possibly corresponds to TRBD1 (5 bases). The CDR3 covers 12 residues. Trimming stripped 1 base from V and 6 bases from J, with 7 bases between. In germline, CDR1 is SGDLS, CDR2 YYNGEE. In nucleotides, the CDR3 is TGTGCCAGCAGCGTACAGGGAGATGGCTACACCTTC. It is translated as CASSVQGDGYTF.

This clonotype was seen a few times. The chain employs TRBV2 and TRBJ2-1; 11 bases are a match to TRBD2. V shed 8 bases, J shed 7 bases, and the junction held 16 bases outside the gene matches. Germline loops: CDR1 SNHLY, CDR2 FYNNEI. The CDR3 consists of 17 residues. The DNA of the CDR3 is TGTGCCAGCTTGGGGAGACTAGCGGGGAGAGCCCGGAATGAGCAGTTCTTC. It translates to CASLGRLAGRARNEQFF.

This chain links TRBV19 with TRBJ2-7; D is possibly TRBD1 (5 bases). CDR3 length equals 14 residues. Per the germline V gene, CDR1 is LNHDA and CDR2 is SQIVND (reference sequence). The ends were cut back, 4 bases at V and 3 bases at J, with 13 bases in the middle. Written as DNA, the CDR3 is TGTGCCAGTAGTACCCGGCAGGGTATCTACGAGCAGTACTTC. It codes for CASSTRQGIYEQYF.

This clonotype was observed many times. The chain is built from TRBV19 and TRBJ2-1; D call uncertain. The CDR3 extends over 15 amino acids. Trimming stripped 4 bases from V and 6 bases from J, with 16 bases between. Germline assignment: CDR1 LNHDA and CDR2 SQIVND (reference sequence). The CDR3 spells CASSTGSKYFNEQFF. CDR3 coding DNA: TGTGCCAGTAGTACGGGCAGCAAATATTTCAATGAGCAGTTCTTC.

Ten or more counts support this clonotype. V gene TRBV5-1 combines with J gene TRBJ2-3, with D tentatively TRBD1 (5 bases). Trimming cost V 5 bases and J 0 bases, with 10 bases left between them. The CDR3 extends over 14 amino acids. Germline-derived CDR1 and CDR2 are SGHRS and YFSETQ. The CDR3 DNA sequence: TGCGCCAGCAGAGACAGTCCTAGCACAGATACGCAGTATTTT. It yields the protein CASRDSPSTDTQYF.

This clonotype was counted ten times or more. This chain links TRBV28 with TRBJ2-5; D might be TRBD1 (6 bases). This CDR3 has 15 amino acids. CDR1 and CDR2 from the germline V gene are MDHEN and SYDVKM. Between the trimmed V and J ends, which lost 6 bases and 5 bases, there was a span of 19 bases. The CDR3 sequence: CASRGAGMRGETQYF. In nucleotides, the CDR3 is TGTGCCAGCAGGGGGGCAGGGATGCGAGGGGAGACCCAGTACTTC.